Listed below are T cell receptor beta chains from one sample, sequenced in a study of T cell repertoires in cytomegalovirus infection. TCRdb itself ran the reads through MiXCR, one entry per CDR3 protein. The repertoire has approximately 290,000 distinct CDR3 sequences, more than 20% of them found once; the top ten carry approximately 14%. Sample: PBMCs. These receptors all stem from a human donor in good health (CMV status not recorded). Some clones in this sample may be carry-over from other donors' samples. Each CDR3 is given with its conserved first and last residue. D genes are given only for firm matches. Clone size is not always given. Where it is, it says once, few, many or a class for expanded clones.

d_call	j_call	v_call	clone_size	cdr3_nt	cdr3_aa
TRBD1	TRBJ2-7	TRBV9	once	TGTGCCAGCAGCGTAGCGGGAACAGGGGTAGTCTACGAGCAGTACTTC	CASSVAGTGVVYEQYF
-	TRBJ1-6	TRBV20-1	-	TGCAGTGCTACCACAGGGAACGGCGGTTCACCCCTCCACTTT	CSATTGNGGSPLHF
TRBD1	TRBJ2-5	TRBV28	many	TGTGCCAGCAGTTCCGAATGGGACAGGCCTGGAGCCCAAGAGACCCAGTACTTC	CASSSEWDRPGAQETQYF
TRBD2	TRBJ2-2	TRBV7-3	-	TGTGCCAGCAGTCTGACTAGCGGGGTTGGCGGGGAGCTGTTTTTT	CASSLTSGVGGELFF
TRBD1	TRBJ1-3	TRBV28	-	TGTGCCAGCAGTTCACCTACCCACAGGGGTGGAGACACCATATATTTT	CASSSPTHRGGDTIYF
TRBD2	TRBJ2-5	TRBV7-9	many	TGTGCCAGCAGCTTTGGGGGACTAGCGGGACTCAGGGTCCAGTACTTC	CASSFGGLAGLRVQYF
TRBD1	TRBJ2-6	TRBV28	few	TGTGCCAGCACCTGGACAGGGGATCACTCTGGGGCCAACGTCCTGACTTTC	CASTWTGDHSGANVLTF
TRBD1	TRBJ2-7	TRBV18	-	TGTGCCAGCTCACAGACCGGGACAGGGCTCGAGCAGTACTTC	CASSQTGTGLEQYF
TRBD2	TRBJ2-1	TRBV7-2	many	TGTGCCAGCAGCTCCCTAGCGGGCAAATACAATGAGCAGTTCTTC	CASSSLAGKYNEQFF
TRBD1	TRBJ2-2	TRBV7-9	many	TGTGCCAGCAGCTTCGCAGGGGGGAACACCGGGGAGCTGTTTTTT	CASSFAGGNTGELFF
-	TRBJ2-3	TRBV7-9	many	TGTGCCAGCAGCCCCGGGGACTTTTCCGGCACAGATACGCAGTATTTT	CASSPGDFSGTDTQYF
-	TRBJ2-1	TRBV11-2	-	TGTGCCAGCAGCTTAGGGGACTCCCTTAAGCAGTTCTTC	CASSLGDSLKQFF
-	TRBJ1-5	TRBV28	-	TGTGCCAGCAGTTTAGGACTTAGCAATCAGCCCCAGCATTTT	CASSLGLSNQPQHF
TRBD2	TRBJ2-6	TRBV7-2	few	TGTGCCAGCAGCCTGAGGACTAGCGGGAGCTCTGGGGCCAACGTCCTGACTTTC	CASSLRTSGSSGANVLTF
TRBD2	TRBJ2-1	TRBV5-3	-	TGTGCCAGCAGCCAACTTGCGGGAGTCGATGAGCAGTTCTTC	CASSQLAGVDEQFF
-	TRBJ1-1	TRBV20-1	few	TGCAGTGTCCCGAGGGCCGGGTATGATGAAGCTTTCTTT	CSVPRAGYDEAFF
TRBD2	TRBJ2-7	TRBV10-2	-	TGCGCCAGCAGCTCAGCGGGGGAGGGCTACGAGCAGTACTTC	CASSSAGEGYEQYF
TRBD2	TRBJ2-1	TRBV5-1	-	TGCGCCAGCAGCTTGGGTGGGACTAGCGGCAATGAGCAGTTCTTC	CASSLGGTSGNEQFF
-	TRBJ2-1	TRBV2	few	TGTGCCAGCAGACCAGGTTTTGGTGGGCAGTTCTTC	CASRPGFGGQFF
-	TRBJ1-5	TRBV2	once	TGTGCCAGCAGTGAATGGGGGGGCAAAAATCAGCCCCAGCATTTT	CASSEWGGKNQPQHF
-	TRBJ2-1	TRBV12-3/TRBV12-4	many	TGTGCCAGCGAGACCGGGACTCGCTACAATGAGCAGTTCTTC	CASETGTRYNEQFF
-	TRBJ2-4	TRBV7-2	many	TGTGCCAGCAGCTTAGCCCTAGGAGCGCCCAAAAACATTCAGTACTTC	CASSLALGAPKNIQYF